Presented here are 9 T cell receptor beta chains from one specimen sequenced in a study of control samples from healthy donors and cancer patients. The table came from immunoSEQ multiplex PCR; TCRdb's copy has only in-frame clones and leaves some out. The ten most abundant clones cover less than 2.5% of a sample with about 200,000 clones. Sequencing input: blood. These receptors were taken from a woman in her 30s in good health.

CDR3 residues: CATSPNIAGITDTQYF. In DNA form, the CDR3 reads TGTGCCACCAGTCCCAACATAGCGGGGATCACAGATACGCAGTATTTT. The chain links TRBV24-1 to TRBJ2-3, with 8 bases lining up with TRBD2. In germline, CDR1 is KGHDR, CDR2 SFDVKD. With 6 bases clipped from V and 2 bases from J, the junction kept 9 bases outside the gene matches. This CDR3 has 16 amino acids.

The V call is TRBV7-9, the J call TRBJ2-7, with a possible D match to TRBD2 (6 bases). The CDR3 has 15 residues. Trimming pared 5 bases from V and 6 bases from J, leaving 20 bases between. CDR1 SEHNR and CDR2 FQNEAQ come from the germline V gene (reference sequence). The CDR3 DNA follows: TGTGCCAGCAGCCCCCGGCGGGGAGCAGTACGCGAGCAGTACTTC. As protein: CASSPRRGAVREQYF.

The chain recombines TRBV3-1 (or the pseudogene TRBV3-2) with TRBJ1-1, with D possibly TRBD1 on 5 matching bases. V was clipped by 1 base and J by 5 bases, with 8 bases between them. CDR1 and CDR2 from the germline V gene are LGHDT and YNNKEL (reference sequence). The CDR3 is made up of 13 amino acids. CDR3 DNA sequence: TGTGCCAGCAGCCAAGCGGGGCTTACTGAAGCTTTCTTT. This translates into CASSQAGLTEAFF.

This rearrangement joins TRBV18 to TRBJ2-3; no firm D call. The V gene's germline CDR1 is KGHSH and CDR2 LQKENI. V gave up 2 bases and J gave up 6 bases, with 9 bases separating them. The CDR3 length is 13 residues. The CDR3 loop is CASSPNLWDTQYF. In DNA form, the CDR3 reads TGTGCCAGCTCACCAAACCTTTGGGATACGCAGTATTTT.

This CDR3 is CASGASGQGSGETQYF. The CDR3 DNA reads TGCGCCAGCGGAGCCTCGGGACAGGGGTCTGGGGAGACCCAGTACTTC. The chain recombines TRBV5-1 with TRBJ2-5; 10 nucleotides agree with TRBD1. CDR1 and CDR2 (germline): SGHRS, YFSETQ. J lost 5 bases, V lost 7 bases, and 14 bases had no gene match. The CDR3 loop spans 16 amino acids.

Details on this clone: This specimen includes other DNA sequences encoding the same CDR3. The chain uses TRBV5-1 and TRBJ2-6, with D unresolved. Germline values: CDR1 SGHRS, CDR2 YFSETQ. There are 14 residues in the CDR3. Trimming removed 3 bases from V and 1 base from J, with 5 bases in between. The chain's CDR3 is CASSSASGANVLTF. CDR3 nucleotides: TGCGCCAGCAGCTCGGCTTCTGGGGCCAACGTCCTGACTTTC.

The chain is built from TRBV7-8 and TRBJ2-5, with D perhaps TRBD1 (6 bases). Germline CDR1 SGHVS, CDR2 FQNEAQ. With 5 bases removed from V and 4 bases from J, the gap between germline ends came to 23 bases. This CDR3 has 17 amino acids. The CDR3 DNA follows: TGTGCCAGCAGCCTACACCTACGCCGACAGGCCGGAGAGACCCAGTACTTC. Protein sequence: CASSLHLRRQAGETQYF.

The chain recombines TRBV6-1 with TRBJ1-4; D not certain. V gave up 0 bases and J gave up 6 bases, with 11 bases separating them. Per germline, CDR1 MNHNS and CDR2 SASEGT. This CDR3 is 15 amino acids long. CDR3 nucleotide sequence: TGTGCCAGCAGTGAAGCATACCGAGGGCATGAAAAACTGTTTTTT. Encoded protein: CASSEAYRGHEKLFF.

V usage is TRBV3-1 (or the pseudogene TRBV3-2) and J usage is TRBJ1-6; no clear D gene. Between the trimmed V and J ends, which lost 3 bases and 6 bases, there was a span of 6 bases. The CDR3 contains 13 residues. Germline V CDR1 and CDR2: LGHDT, YNNKEL (reference sequence). The CDR3 bases are TGTGCCAGCAGCCAGGGGAGTAATTCACCCCTCCACTTT. Its translation is CASSQGSNSPLHF.